The clone carrying this TCR beta chain showed up many times. Its target is not known. This sample was taken from a study of Graves' ophthalmopathy and Graves' hyperthyroidism. Points from the study as a whole: Progression of ophthalmopathy was predicted by the model with 60% to 71% sensitivity and around 72% specificity.

Germline V CDR1 and CDR2: DFQATT, SNEGSKA (reference sequence). CDR3 size: 14 residues. The junction had 6 bases not matched to a gene; V was cut back by 1 base and J by 6 bases. TCR beta CDR3 amplification used RNA transcripts. First-round RT-PCR employed HTBI primers, with a second-round multiplex PCR after it. One entry per CDR3 protein results from TCRdb running MiXCR on the multiplex PCR reads. The sample includes around 1.1 million distinct CDR3 sequences, roughly 35% of them seen just once. Additional autoimmune diseases, uncontrolled infections, pregnancy or lactation disqualified patients. The rearrangement uses TRBV20-1 and TRBJ2-7; TRBD2 matches at 10 bases. The sequence came from an adult man with Graves' hyperthyroidism. Sequencing was done on a sample of peripheral blood or thyroid tissue (not recorded which). The CDR3 DNA sequence: TGCAGTGCTAGAGGTCTAGCGGGAGTATCCGAGCAGTACTTC. Protein product: CSARGLAGVSEQYF.